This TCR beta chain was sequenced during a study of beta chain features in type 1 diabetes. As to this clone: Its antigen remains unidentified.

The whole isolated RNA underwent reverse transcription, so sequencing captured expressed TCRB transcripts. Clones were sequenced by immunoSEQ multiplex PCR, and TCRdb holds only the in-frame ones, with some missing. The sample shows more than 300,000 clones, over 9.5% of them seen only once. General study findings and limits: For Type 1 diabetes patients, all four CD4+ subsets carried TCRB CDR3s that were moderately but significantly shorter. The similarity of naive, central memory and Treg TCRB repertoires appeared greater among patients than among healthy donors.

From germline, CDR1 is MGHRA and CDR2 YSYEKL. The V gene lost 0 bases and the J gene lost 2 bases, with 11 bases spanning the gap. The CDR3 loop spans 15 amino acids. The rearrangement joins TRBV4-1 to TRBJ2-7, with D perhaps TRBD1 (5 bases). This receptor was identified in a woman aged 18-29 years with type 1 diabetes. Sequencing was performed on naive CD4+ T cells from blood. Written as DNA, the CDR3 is TGCGCCAGCAGCCAAGAACAGGACGTGACCTACGAGCAGTACTTC. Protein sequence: CASSQEQDVTYEQYF.